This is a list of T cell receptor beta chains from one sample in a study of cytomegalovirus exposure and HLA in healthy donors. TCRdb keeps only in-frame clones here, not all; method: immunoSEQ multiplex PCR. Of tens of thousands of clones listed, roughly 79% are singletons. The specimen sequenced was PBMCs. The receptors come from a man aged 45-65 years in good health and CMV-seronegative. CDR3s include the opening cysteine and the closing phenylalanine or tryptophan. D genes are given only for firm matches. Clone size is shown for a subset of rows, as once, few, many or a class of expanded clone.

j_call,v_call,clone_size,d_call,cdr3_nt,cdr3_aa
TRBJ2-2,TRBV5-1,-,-,TGCGCCAGCAGCCTAGAGGGTCTCTGGGCGAACACCGGGGAGCTGTTTTTT,CASSLEGLWANTGELFF
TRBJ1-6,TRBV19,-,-,TGTGCCAGTAGTATTAACTATAATTCACCCCTCCACTTT,CASSINYNSPLHF
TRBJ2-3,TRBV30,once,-,TGTGCCTGGAGTTCCTCGGGAGTCGGAGATACGCAGTATTTT,CAWSSSGVGDTQYF
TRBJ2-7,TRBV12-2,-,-,TGTGCAAGTCGCTTAAGGACTAGCGGGACATACGAGCAGTACTTC,CASRLRTSGTYEQYF
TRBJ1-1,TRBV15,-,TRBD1,TGTGCCACCAGCAGACCAGGGGGCGAAACTGAAGCTTTCTTT,CATSRPGGETEAFF
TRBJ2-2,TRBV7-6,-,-,TGTGCCAGCAGCTTAATCGGAGGTTCCGGGGAGCTGTTTTTT,CASSLIGGSGELFF
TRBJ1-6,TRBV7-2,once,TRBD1,TGTGCCAGCAGCGTAACCGGGACAGGGCATAATTCACCCCTCCACTTT,CASSVTGTGHNSPLHF
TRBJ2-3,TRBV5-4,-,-,TGTGCCAGCAGCCGAGACACAGATACGCAGTATTTT,CASSRDTDTQYF
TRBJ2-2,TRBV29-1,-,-,TGCAGCGTTGGAAGGCAGGCCACCGGGGAGCTGTTTTTT,CSVGRQATGELFF
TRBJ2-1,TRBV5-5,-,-,TGTGCCAGCAGCTTGGTCCAGGGTTTCAATGAGCAGTTCTTC,CASSLVQGFNEQFF
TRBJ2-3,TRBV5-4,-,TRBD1,TGTGCCAGCAGGCAAGACAGGGGAGTAAGCACAGATACGCAGTATTTT,CASRQDRGVSTDTQYF
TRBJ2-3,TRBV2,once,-,TGTGCCAGCAGAACGCGCCGATTAACAGCTTCCAGCACAGATACGCAGTATTTT,CASRTRRLTASSTDTQYF
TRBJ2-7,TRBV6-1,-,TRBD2,TGTGCCAGCAGTGAAGTTTTAGCGGGGGATGGCGAGCAGTACTTC,CASSEVLAGDGEQYF
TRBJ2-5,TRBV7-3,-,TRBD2,TGTGCCAGCAGCTTAAGGGGCGGGGGGGCTGCGGAGACCCAGTACTTC,CASSLRGGGAAETQYF
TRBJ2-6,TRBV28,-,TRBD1,TGTGCCAGCAGTACACGGACAGGGGGCTTCTCTGGGGCCAACGTCCTGACTTTC,CASSTRTGGFSGANVLTF
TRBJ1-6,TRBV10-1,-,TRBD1,TGCGCCAGCAGAGACTACCGGGACAGGGGAAGCTCCTATAATTCCCCCCTCCACTTT,CASRDYRDRGSSYNSPLHF
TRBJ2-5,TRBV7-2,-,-,TGTGCCAGCAGCTTAGCGTCCAGTGTGGTCGACCAGTACTTC,CASSLASSVVDQYF
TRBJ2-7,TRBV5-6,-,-,TGTGCCAGCAGCTTGGAACAAAGAACCTTCGAGCAGTACTTC,CASSLEQRTFEQYF
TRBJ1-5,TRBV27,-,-,TGTGCCACCAGTTTGGCCAGAAATCAGCCCCAGCATTTT,CATSLARNQPQHF
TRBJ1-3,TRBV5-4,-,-,TGTGCCAGCAGCCCAGGACTTGGAAACACCATATATTTT,CASSPGLGNTIYF